The rows below give T cell receptor beta chains drawn from one sample of a study of T cell clusters in autoimmune cytopenias. TCRdb re-called the multiplex PCR reads, yielding one record per CDR3 amino acid sequence without DNA. The sample data list under 7,500 distinct CDR3 sequences. Sequencing was carried out using peripheral blood. The source is a human donor with an autoimmune cytopenia or autoimmune hepatitis (not recorded which). Each CDR3 is given with its conserved first and last residue. Size is omitted from some rows. Given values are once, few, many or a class for expanded clones.

clone size,V gene,J gene,CDR3 protein
medium-sized,TRBV20-1,TRBJ1-4,CSYAGANEKLFF
-,TRBV5-4,TRBJ2-2,CASSGQGAVTGELFF
-,TRBV7-9,TRBJ2-1,CASSPRLAGPIYNEQFF
-,TRBV9,TRBJ2-1,CASSVPGGEVQGAPLNEQFF
-,TRBV19,TRBJ2-4,CASSSGNLAKNIQYF
-,TRBV4-2,TRBJ2-2,CASSQDPTAQLAAKPYTGELFF
medium-sized,TRBV5-4,TRBJ2-6,CASSLVTYSGANVLTF
-,TRBV5-4,TRBJ1-1,CASSLERGMNTEAFF
medium-sized,TRBV6-5,TRBJ2-6,CASSTTRGTGGANVLTF
-,TRBV5-5,TRBJ2-5,CASSSGDQETQYF
-,TRBV29-1,TRBJ2-1,CSVVAGGTNEQFF
-,TRBV5-5,TRBJ1-1,CASSARQYTEAFF
-,TRBV14,TRBJ1-2,CASSQEGGFPYGYTF
medium-sized,TRBV7-6,TRBJ2-7,CASSLGATEGSEQYF
-,TRBV19,TRBJ2-3,CASRRVGGPGGTDTQYF
-,TRBV7-3,TRBJ2-7,CASSLRGGNEQYF
-,TRBV6-1,TRBJ2-7,CASSPTGTVLAFSYEQYF
-,TRBV5-1,TRBJ1-5,CASSLTGEGNQPQHF
-,TRBV11-2,TRBJ1-4,CASSLGGQTNEKLFF
medium-sized,TRBV29-1,TRBJ2-6,CSVTSGANVLTF
-,TRBV4-2,TRBJ2-6,CASSQDSGANVLTF
-,TRBV10-3,TRBJ1-1,CAISEAGLAFF
medium-sized,TRBV6-5,TRBJ2-7,CASSLSGTSYEQYF
-,TRBV5-1,TRBJ1-5,CASSRDREQPQHF
medium-sized,TRBV7-9,TRBJ1-6,CASSSDNSPLHF
medium-sized,TRBV11-2,TRBJ1-1,CASSHGQVGAFF
medium-sized,TRBV30,TRBJ1-1,CAWRGNTEAFF
-,TRBV4-1,TRBJ2-7,CASSQFLSWGEQYF
medium-sized,TRBV27,TRBJ1-2,CASSPQVVGGYTF
-,TRBV19,TRBJ2-2,CASKAGGAGELFF
-,TRBV6-5,TRBJ2-3,CASSERAGTADTQYF
medium-sized,TRBV30,TRBJ2-7,CAWSATSYEQYF
-,TRBV10-3,TRBJ2-7,CAISELVTGNYEQYF
medium-sized,TRBV20-1,TRBJ1-6,CSARVGQGANSPLHF
-,TRBV14,TRBJ2-3,CASSQNSRRLYF
medium-sized,TRBV29-1,TRBJ1-2,CSVTETGTGSGYTF